This T cell receptor beta chain was sequenced during a study of CD8+ T cells in alopecia areata. cDNA prepared by RNA extraction and subsequent reverse transcription served as the template for sequencing. Generated by immunoSEQ multiplex PCR, the TCRdb table keeps only in-frame clones and is missing some. The repertoire has 140,000 to 150,000 clones, approximately 60% of them found once; the top ten carry roughly a third. This CDR3 region has 13 residues. CDR1 is MGHRA and CDR2 is YSYEKL in the germline V gene. Trimming took 3 bases from V and 4 from J, leaving 9 bases between them. Material for sequencing was CD8+ T cells sorted from blood. The gene calls are TRBV4-1 and TRBJ1-2; D unresolved. This clonotype originated in a human donor in good health. DNA of the CDR3: TGCGCCAGCAGCCAGAGGTCGGGCTATGGCTACACCTTC. Translated: CASSQRSGYGYTF.